The present TCR beta chain was sequenced within a study of early T cells in non-severe SARS-CoV-2 infection. The CDR3 is 15 amino acids. CDR1 and CDR2 (germline): SGHNT, YYREEE (reference sequence). V shed 0 bases and J shed 0 bases, with 9 bases lying between them. This clonotype was observed a few times. Each CDR3 protein gets one entry after TCRdb re-called the 5' RACE reads with MiXCR. The sample has about 22,000 distinct CDR3 sequences; 4.5% are singletons. This chain uses TRBV5-4 with TRBJ2-5; D assignment may be TRBD1 or TRBD2 (5 bases each). The sample consisted of whole blood. This receptor was identified in an adult who was a healthcare worker with PCR-confirmed SARS-CoV-2 infection or an uninfected control (not recorded which). This chain's CDR3 is CASSLDPGHQETQYF. The CDR3 DNA is TGTGCCAGCAGCTTGGACCCGGGACACCAAGAGACCCAGTACTTC.